This TCR beta chain was sequenced in a study of CD8 T cells in Susac syndrome. Random hexamers were used to reverse transcribe the RNA input (0.5 to 1 ug). One entry per CDR3 protein, called by TCRdb with MiXCR from the immunoSEQ multiplex PCR reads. The sample records over 150,000 distinct CDR3 sequences, roughly 92% being singletons. CDR1 is DFQATT and CDR2 is SNEGSKA in the germline V gene (reference sequence). The CDR3 has 13 residues. V lost 5 bases and J 5 bases, leaving 15 bases between the germline ends. This TCR was sampled from a human donor with multiple sclerosis. Material: CD4+ T cells from PBMCs. The J gene is TRBJ1-1, the V gene TRBV20-1; D not resolved. The CDR3 region is CSAAWAGRTEAFF. CDR3 DNA: TGCAGTGCTGCCTGGGCAGGACGAACTGAAGCTTTCTTT.